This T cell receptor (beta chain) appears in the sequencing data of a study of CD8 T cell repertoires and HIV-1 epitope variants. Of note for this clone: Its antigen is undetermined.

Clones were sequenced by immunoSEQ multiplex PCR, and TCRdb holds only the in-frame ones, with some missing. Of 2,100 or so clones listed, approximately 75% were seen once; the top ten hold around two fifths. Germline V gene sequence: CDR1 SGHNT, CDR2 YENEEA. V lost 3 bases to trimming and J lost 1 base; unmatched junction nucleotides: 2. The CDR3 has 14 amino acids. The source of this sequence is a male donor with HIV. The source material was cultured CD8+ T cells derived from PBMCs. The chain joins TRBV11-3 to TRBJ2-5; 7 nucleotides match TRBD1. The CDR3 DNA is TGTGCCAGCAGCTTGGACAGGTCCCAAGAGACCCAGTACTTC. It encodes CASSLDRSQETQYF. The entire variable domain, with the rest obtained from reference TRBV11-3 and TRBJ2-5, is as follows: EAGVVQSPRYKIIEKKQPVAFWCNPISGHNTLYWYLQNLGQGPELLIRYENEEAVDDSQLPKDRFSAERLKGVDSTLKIQPAELGDSAVYLCASSLDRSQETQYFGPGTRLLVL.